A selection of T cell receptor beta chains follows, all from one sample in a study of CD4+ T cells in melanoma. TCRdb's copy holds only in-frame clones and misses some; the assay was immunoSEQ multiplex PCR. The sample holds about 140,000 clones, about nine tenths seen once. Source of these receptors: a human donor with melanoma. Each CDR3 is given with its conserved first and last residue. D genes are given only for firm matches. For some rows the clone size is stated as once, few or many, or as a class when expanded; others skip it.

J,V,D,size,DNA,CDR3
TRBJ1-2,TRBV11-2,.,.,TGTGCCAGCAGCCCTCGTCGGGGTTTAATAGGCTACACCTTC,CASSPRRGLIGYTF
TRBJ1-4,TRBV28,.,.,TGTGCCAGCAGTTTAGACCCGTCGAGGGGAGGAAAACTGTTTTTT,CASSLDPSRGGKLFF
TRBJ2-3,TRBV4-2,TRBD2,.,TGTGCCAGCAGCCAAGTTGGCGGGGGGCTTAGCACAGATACGCAGTATTTT,CASSQVGGGLSTDTQYF
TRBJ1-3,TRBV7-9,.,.,TGTGCCAGCAGCCCCTCCGGGGTCTTCAGATCTGGAAACACCATATATTTT,CASSPSGVFRSGNTIYF
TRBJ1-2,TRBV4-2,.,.,TGTGCCAGCAGCCAAGATAGGAATCGAGGCTACACCTTC,CASSQDRNRGYTF
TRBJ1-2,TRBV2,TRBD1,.,TGTGCCAGCAGCCAGACAGGGGAACGCGGCTACACCTTC,CASSQTGERGYTF
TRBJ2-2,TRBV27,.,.,TGTGCCAGCAGTTTCCTAGGTCCCCGGGGGAACACCGGGGAGCTGTTTTTT,CASSFLGPRGNTGELFF
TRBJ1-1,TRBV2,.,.,TGTGCCAGCAGTGAAATTGGGAGGGCGAGCACTGAAGCTTTCTTT,CASSEIGRASTEAFF
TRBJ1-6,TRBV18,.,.,TGTGCCAGCTCACCAGGTGGGGGATATAATTCACCCCTCCACTTT,CASSPGGGYNSPLHF
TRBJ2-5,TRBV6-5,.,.,TGTGCCAGCAGTTACGTGGGGAGGGAGACCCAGTACTTC,CASSYVGRETQYF
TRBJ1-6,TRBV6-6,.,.,TGTGCCAGCAGCAACGGGTGGAATTCACCCCTCCACTTT,CASSNGWNSPLHF
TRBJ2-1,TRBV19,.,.,TGTGCCAGTAGTATATTGGAGCGTAGGGGGTACAATGAGCAGTTCTTC,CASSILERRGYNEQFF
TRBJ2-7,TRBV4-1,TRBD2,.,TGCGCCAGCAGCCAAGATGTCGGGACTAGCGGGGAGTTCAACTACGAGCAGTACTTC,CASSQDVGTSGEFNYEQYF
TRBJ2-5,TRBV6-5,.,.,TGTGCCAGCAGTTACCCCCAGGGTGCGATAGAGACCCAGTACTTC,CASSYPQGAIETQYF
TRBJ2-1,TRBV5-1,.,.,TGCGCCAGCTCTTATACTGGGTACAATGAGCAGTTCTTC,CASSYTGYNEQFF
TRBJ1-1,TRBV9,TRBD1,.,TGTGCCAGCAGCCCTCGACAGGGGGCGGTCACTGAAGCTTTCTTT,CASSPRQGAVTEAFF
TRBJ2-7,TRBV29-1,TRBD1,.,TGCAGCGTGGGGAAAGGGGGCGGCCCCTACGAGCAGTACTTC,CSVGKGGGPYEQYF
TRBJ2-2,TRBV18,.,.,TGTGCCAGCTCACCACAGAGCGGTGATAACACCGGGGAGCTGTTTTTT,CASSPQSGDNTGELFF
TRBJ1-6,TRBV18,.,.,TGTGCCAGCTCACCGACCGCGCTCCCAGACCATAATTCACCCCTCCACTTT,CASSPTALPDHNSPLHF
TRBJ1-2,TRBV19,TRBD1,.,TGTGCCAGTAGTAATATTCCGGGACAGGGTTTGGAAGGCTACACCTTC,CASSNIPGQGLEGYTF
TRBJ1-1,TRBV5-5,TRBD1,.,TGTGCCAGCAGCTTCCTCGGTGGCCCCCAGGGGGCGGATGAAGCTTTCTTT,CASSFLGGPQGADEAFF
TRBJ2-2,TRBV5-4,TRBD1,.,TGTGCCAGCAGTCTCCCCGGGACAGGGGGAACCGGGGAGCTGTTTTTT,CASSLPGTGGTGELFF
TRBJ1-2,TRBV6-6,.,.,TGTGCCAGCAGCCTCCGGTTGGACGGCCCCTATGGCTACACCTTC,CASSLRLDGPYGYTF
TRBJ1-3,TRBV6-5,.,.,TGTGCCAGCAGTTTCTCCAACCCGGGGGCTGGAAACACCATATATTTT,CASSFSNPGAGNTIYF
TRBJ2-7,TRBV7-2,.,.,TGTGCCAGCAGCTTAAGGTGGGACGCCCCTGTCGGGCAGTACTTC,CASSLRWDAPVGQYF
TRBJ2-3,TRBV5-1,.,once,TGCGCCAGCCGGAGTGAGCCGAGCACAGATACGCAGTATTTT,CASRSEPSTDTQYF
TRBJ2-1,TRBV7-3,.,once,TGTGCCAGCAGCTTAGCCGGGGAGTCTCAGTTCTTC,CASSLAGESQFF
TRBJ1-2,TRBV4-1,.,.,TGCGCCAGCAGCCAAGCAACGGCTCCCTATGGCTACACCTTC,CASSQATAPYGYTF
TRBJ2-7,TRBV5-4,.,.,TGTGCCAGCAGCTTGGGGAAGCGAAGCTCCGAGCAGTACTTC,CASSLGKRSSEQYF
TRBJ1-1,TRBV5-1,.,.,TGCGCCAGCCGTCCGAGGGCAGGAGTAAACACTGAAGCTTTCTTT,CASRPRAGVNTEAFF
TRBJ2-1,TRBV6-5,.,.,TGTGCCAGCAGTTCGCAGCGGGTAACCGAAAATGAGCAGTTCTTC,CASSSQRVTENEQFF
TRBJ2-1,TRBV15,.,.,TGTGCCACCAGCAGAGATCTTACGTGGGGGGGCCTCTTAACCCCCTACAATGAGCAGTTCTTC,CATSRDLTWGGLLTPYNEQFF
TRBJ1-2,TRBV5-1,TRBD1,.,TGCGCCAGCAGCTTGGACGGGACAGCCACCTATGGCTACACCTTC,CASSLDGTATYGYTF
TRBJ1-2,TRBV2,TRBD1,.,TGTGCCAGCAGTCCCGGACAGGGTTGGCACTTC,CASSPGQGWHF
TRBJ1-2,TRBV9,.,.,TGTGCCAGCAGCGTACGTACCAGGTACACCTTC,CASSVRTRYTF
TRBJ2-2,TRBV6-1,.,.,TGTGCCAGCAAACCGAATGCCGGGGAGCTGTTTTTT,CASKPNAGELFF
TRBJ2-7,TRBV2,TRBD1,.,TGTGCCAGCAGCGATCCAGGACAGGGGGCGTTGGGCGAGCAGTACTTC,CASSDPGQGALGEQYF
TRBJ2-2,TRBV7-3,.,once,TGTGCCAGCAGCCACGGACAGAACACCGGGGAGCTGTTTTTT,CASSHGQNTGELFF
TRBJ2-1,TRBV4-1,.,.,TGCGCCAGCAGCCAAGATGCGGTGCAACCCTACAATGAGCAGTTCTTC,CASSQDAVQPYNEQFF
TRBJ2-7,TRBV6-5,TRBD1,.,TGTGCCAGCAGTTCGGGACAGGGATCCTACGAGCAGTACTTC,CASSSGQGSYEQYF
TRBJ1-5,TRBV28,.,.,TGTGCCAGCAGTGATACATGGGGCAATCAGCCCCAGCATTTT,CASSDTWGNQPQHF
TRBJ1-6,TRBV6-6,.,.,TGTGCCAGCACCTGGGAGGGTGTCTCCTATAATTCACCCCTCCACTTT,CASTWEGVSYNSPLHF
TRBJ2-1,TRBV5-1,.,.,TGCGCCAGCAGCTTGTACGGGGACTCCTACAATGAGCAGTTCTTC,CASSLYGDSYNEQFF
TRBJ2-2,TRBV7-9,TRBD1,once,TGTGCCAGCAGCGCGCAGGGGGCCGGGGAGCTGTTTTTT,CASSAQGAGELFF
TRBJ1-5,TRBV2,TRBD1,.,TGTGCCAGCAGTGAGGGGACAGGGGGCCGACAGCCCCAGCATTTT,CASSEGTGGRQPQHF
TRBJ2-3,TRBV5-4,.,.,TGTGCCAGCAGCTTGAGGACAGCGGGGAGCACAGATACGCAGTATTTT,CASSLRTAGSTDTQYF
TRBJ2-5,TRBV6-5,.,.,TGTGCCAGCGGCGGACATGGGTCAGGGGAGACCCAGTACTTC,CASGGHGSGETQYF
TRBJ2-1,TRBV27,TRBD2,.,TGTGCCATCCGTTCGATTAGCGGGGGGGGTACAGGACAGTTCTTC,CAIRSISGGGTGQFF
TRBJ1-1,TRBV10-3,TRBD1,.,TGTGCCATCAGGGCGGGACAGACGGACACTGAAGCTTTCTTT,CAIRAGQTDTEAFF
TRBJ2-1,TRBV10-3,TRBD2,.,TGTGCCATCAGTGAAGCCGTAGCGGGCTGGGAGTTCTTC,CAISEAVAGWEFF
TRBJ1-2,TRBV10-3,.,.,TGTGCCATCAGTGGGGGTCACGGCTACACCTTC,CAISGGHGYTF
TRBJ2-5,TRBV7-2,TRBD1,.,TGTGCCAGCGGTGACAGGGGGGAGACCCAGTACTTC,CASGDRGETQYF
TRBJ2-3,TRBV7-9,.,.,TGTGCCAGCGGAGATACGCAGTATTTT,CASGDTQYF
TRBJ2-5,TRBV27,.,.,TGTGCCAGCAGTTTAAGCAGGTTCCAAGAGACCCAGTACTTC,CASSLSRFQETQYF
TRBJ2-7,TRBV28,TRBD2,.,TGTGCCAGCAGTTCCTTCACTATACTAGCGGGGTACGAGCAGTACTTC,CASSSFTILAGYEQYF
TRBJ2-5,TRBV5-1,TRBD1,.,TGCGCCAGCAGCTTGGATCAGGGGGCAGGGACCCAGTACTTC,CASSLDQGAGTQYF
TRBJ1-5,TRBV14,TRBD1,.,TGTGCCAGCAGCCATCGACAGGGGAATCAGCCCCAGCATTTT,CASSHRQGNQPQHF
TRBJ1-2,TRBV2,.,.,TGTGCCAGCAGTTTCTCAGGGGAAGTCTGCACCTTC,CASSFSGEVCTF
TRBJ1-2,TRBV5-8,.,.,TGTGCCAGCAGCCCAGGGAGCCCGGCTAACTATGGCTACACCTTC,CASSPGSPANYGYTF
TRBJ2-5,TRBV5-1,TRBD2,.,TGCGCCAGCAGCTTTGGCGAGCGGGGGGGCCAAGAGACCCAGTACTTC,CASSFGERGGQETQYF